This paragraph reports one TCR beta chain. Its antigen remains unidentified. For TCR beta, cDNA was produced by 5'RACE template switching with UMIs. TCRdb reprocessed the 5' RACE reads, keeping one entry per CDR3 protein, no DNA. The sample yields roughly 180,000 distinct CDR3 sequences, of which the top ten take up approximately 18%. The data derive from a study of T cells expressing NK-cell markers. Study summary: Each TCR beta repertoire originated in sorted T cells that were CD3+CD56+NKG2C+, CD3+CD56+NKG2C- or CD3+CD56-NKG2C+. HCMV seropositivity characterized seven of the eight sequenced donors, and seronegativity one. Notes on the study in general: Unclear, still, was the HCMV specificity of the expanded NKG2C+ T cell clones.

The CDR3 is 13 amino acids. Looked up from germline, CDR1 is MNHNS and CDR2 is SASEGT. The sequencing sample was made of blood T cells: a sorted CD56 or NKG2C T cell subset, CD4+ or CD8+ T cells, or bulk PBMC T cells (not recorded which). The rearrangement links TRBV6-1 to TRBJ1-5; the D call from TCRdb, TRBD1, cannot be confirmed without DNA. The TCR comes from a woman between 18 and 70 years old in good health. The CDR3: CASTTGGNQPQHF.